These 9 T cell receptor beta chains share one sample of origin, sequenced in a study of blood T cell repertoires in COVID-19. Profiled with immunoSEQ multiplex PCR; TCRdb holds only in-frame clones, not every one. Among some 100,000 clones listed, roughly nine tenths were seen once. Sample: peripheral blood. All receptors derive from a man in his fifties with acute or convalescent COVID-19.

This chain joins TRBV4-2 and TRBJ1-2; TRBD1 might be the D (5 bases). In germline, CDR1 is LGHNA, CDR2 YNFKEQ. Trimming removed 0 bases at V and 8 bases at J, with 16 bases between. This CDR3 spans 15 amino acids. The CDR3 protein is CASSQEGIGGIGYTF. The CDR3 DNA reads as TGTGCCAGCAGCCAAGAAGGTATTGGGGGGATCGGCTACACCTTC.

CDR3 residues: CASSQEPGYADTQYF. The CDR3 DNA follows: TGTGCCAGCAGCCAAGAACCCGGGTATGCAGATACGCAGTATTTT. The V gene is TRBV3-1 (or the pseudogene TRBV3-2), the J gene TRBJ2-3; D is unresolved. Germline V gene lookup returns CDR1 LGHDT and CDR2 YNNKEL (reference sequence). This CDR3 is 15 amino acids long. V lost 0 bases, J lost 4 bases, and 11 bases lay in between.

A remark on this clone: One junction end disagrees with the germline gene, perhaps due to a read error. This chain links TRBV28 with TRBJ2-7, with D perhaps TRBD1 (5 bases). The CDR3 has 15 residues. In germline, CDR1 is MDHEN, CDR2 SYDVKM. The CDR3: CVSSLQKNRLYEQYF. In nucleotides, the CDR3 is TGTGTCAGCAGTCTCCAAAAGAACAGGCTGTACGAGCAGTACTTC.

Here the CDR3 reads CASSLWGTGTSNEQFF. DNA of the CDR3: TGTGCCAGCAGCCTTTGGGGGACAGGGACTTCCAATGAGCAGTTCTTC. The chain combines TRBV7-2 with TRBJ2-1; 9 bases line up with TRBD1. The V gene end was trimmed by 5 bases and the J gene end by 6 bases; junction bases not matched to a gene: 11. The CDR3 covers 16 residues. Germline assignment: CDR1 SGHTA and CDR2 FQGNSA.

The chain joins TRBV7-6 to TRBJ2-3, with TRBD2 identical over 11 bases. Germline CDR1 and CDR2: SGHVS and FNYEAQ. This CDR3 contains 15 residues. The ends lost 5 bases at V and 4 bases at J; junction bases unmatched: 5. The CDR3 nucleotides are TGTGCCAGCAGCCTCGGGACTAGCGGACCAGATACGCAGTATTTT. This codes for CASSLGTSGPDTQYF. The full variable domain, rest sourced from reference TRBV7-6 and TRBJ2-3, is GAGVSQSPRYKVTKRGQDVALRCDPISGHVSLYWYRQALGQGPEFLTYFNYEAQQDKSGLPNDRFSAERPEGSISTLTIQRTEQRDSAMYRCASSLGTSGPDTQYFGPGTRLTVL.

The chain uses TRBV9 and TRBJ2-1; a weak D match, TRBD1 (6 bases). This CDR3 has 15 amino acids. V lost 2 bases and J 5 bases, leaving 14 bases between the germline ends. From germline, CDR1 is SGDLS and CDR2 YYNGEE. The DNA of the CDR3 is TGTGCCAGCAGCGTTGGGCGGACAGCTAACAATGAGCAGTTCTTC. Its protein is CASSVGRTANNEQFF.

This chain links TRBV5-6 with TRBJ2-7; 7 nucleotides agree with TRBD1. CDR3 size: 14 residues. J gave up 0 bases and V 6 bases, and 6 bases lay outside the gene matches. Germline lookup yields CDR1 SGHDT and CDR2 YYEEEE. CDR3 nucleotide sequence: TGTGCCAGCAACCTCGGGACAGTCTCCTACGAGCAGTACTTC. Amino acids: CASNLGTVSYEQYF.

This clone was detected only a few times. The V call is TRBV3-1 (or the pseudogene TRBV3-2), the J call TRBJ2-1; 9 bases are shared with TRBD2. V gave up 4 bases and J gave up 9 bases; unmatched junction bases: 13. The CDR3 loop spans 16 amino acids. Germline V gene data show CDR1 as LGHDT and CDR2 as YNNKEL (reference sequence). The CDR3 DNA reads TGTGCCAGCAGCCCCGTCTCTCGCGGGGGGGCTACTGAGCAGTTCTTC. This translates into CASSPVSRGGATEQFF.

This chain uses TRBV27 with TRBJ1-6; D ambiguous. V gave up 3 bases and J gave up 0 bases, with 15 bases separating them. Germline V gene lookup returns CDR1 MNHEY and CDR2 SMNVEV (reference sequence). The CDR3 has 18 amino acids. DNA for the CDR3: TGTGCCAGCAGTTTTAGGGCAGACTATAGCTCCTATAATTCACCCCTCCACTTT. Translating it yields CASSFRADYSSYNSPLHF.